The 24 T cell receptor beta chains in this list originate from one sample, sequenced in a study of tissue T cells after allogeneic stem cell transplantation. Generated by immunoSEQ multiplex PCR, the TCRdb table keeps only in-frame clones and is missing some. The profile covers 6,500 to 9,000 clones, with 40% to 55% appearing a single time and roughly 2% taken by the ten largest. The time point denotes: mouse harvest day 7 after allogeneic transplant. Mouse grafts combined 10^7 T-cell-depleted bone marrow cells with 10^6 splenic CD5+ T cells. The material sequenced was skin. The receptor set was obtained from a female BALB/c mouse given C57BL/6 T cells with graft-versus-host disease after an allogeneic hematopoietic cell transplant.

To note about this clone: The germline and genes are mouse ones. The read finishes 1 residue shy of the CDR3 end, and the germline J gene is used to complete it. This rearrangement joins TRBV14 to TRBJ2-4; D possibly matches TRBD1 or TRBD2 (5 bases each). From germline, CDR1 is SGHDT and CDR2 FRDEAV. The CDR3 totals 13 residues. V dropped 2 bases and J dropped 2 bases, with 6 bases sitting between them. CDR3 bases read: TGTGCCAGCAGTTTGGGGGTTCAAAACACCTTGTAC. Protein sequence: CASSLGVQNTLY. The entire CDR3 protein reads CASSLGVQNTLYF.

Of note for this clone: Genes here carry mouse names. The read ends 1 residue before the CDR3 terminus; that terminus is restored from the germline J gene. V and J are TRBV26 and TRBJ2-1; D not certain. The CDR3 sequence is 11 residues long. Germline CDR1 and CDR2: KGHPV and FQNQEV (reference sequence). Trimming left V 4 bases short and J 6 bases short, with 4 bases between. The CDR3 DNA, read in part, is TGTGCCAGCAGTCGGGGTGCTGAGCAGTTC. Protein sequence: CASSRGAEQF. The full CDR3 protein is CASSRGAEQFF.

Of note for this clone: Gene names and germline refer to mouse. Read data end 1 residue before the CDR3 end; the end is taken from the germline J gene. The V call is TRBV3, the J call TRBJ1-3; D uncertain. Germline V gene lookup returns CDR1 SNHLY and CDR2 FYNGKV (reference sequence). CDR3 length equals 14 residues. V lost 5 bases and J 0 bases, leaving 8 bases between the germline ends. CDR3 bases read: TGTGCCAGCAGCCCAACAGCTTCTGGAAATACGCTCTAT. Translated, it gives CASSPTASGNTLY. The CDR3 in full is CASSPTASGNTLYF.

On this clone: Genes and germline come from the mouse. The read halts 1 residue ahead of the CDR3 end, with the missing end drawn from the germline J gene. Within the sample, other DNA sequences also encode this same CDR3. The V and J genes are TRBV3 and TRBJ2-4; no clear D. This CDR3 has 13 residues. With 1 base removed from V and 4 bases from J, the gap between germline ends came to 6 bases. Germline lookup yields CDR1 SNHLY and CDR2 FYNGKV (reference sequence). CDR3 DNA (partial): TGTGCCAGCAGCTTAGGCCAGAAAAACACCTTGTAC. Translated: CASSLGQKNTLY. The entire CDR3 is CASSLGQKNTLYF.

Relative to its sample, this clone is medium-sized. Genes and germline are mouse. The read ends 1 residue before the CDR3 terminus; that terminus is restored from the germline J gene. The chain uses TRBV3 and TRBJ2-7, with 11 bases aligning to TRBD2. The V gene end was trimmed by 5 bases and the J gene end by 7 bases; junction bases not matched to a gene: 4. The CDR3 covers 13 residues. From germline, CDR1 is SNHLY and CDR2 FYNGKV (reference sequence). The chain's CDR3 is CASSPDWGGEQYF. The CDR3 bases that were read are TGTGCCAGCAGCCCAGACTGGGGGGGGGAACAGTAC.

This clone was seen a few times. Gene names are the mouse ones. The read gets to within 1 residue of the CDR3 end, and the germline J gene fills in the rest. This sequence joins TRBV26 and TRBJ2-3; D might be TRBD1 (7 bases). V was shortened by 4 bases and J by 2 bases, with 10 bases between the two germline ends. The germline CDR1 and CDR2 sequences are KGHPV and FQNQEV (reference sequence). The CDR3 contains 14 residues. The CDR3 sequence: CASSRGGDAETLYF. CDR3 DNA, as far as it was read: TGTGCCAGCAGTCGAGGGGGCGATGCAGAAACGCTGTAT.

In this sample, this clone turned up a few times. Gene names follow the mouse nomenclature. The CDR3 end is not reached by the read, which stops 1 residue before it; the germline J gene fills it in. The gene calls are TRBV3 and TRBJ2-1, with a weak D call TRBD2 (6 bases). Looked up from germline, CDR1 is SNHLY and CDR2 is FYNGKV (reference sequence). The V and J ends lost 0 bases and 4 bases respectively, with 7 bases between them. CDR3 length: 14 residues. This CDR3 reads CASSLAGGYAEQFF. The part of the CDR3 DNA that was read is TGTGCCAGCAGCTTAGCCGGGGGGTATGCTGAGCAGTTC.

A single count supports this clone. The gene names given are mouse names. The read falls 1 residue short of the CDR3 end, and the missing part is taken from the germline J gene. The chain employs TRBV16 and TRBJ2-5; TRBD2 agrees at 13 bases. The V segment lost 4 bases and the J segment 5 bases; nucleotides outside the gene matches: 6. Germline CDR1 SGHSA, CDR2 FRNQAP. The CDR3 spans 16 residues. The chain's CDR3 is CASSSGLGGRIDTQYF. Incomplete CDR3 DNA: TGTGCAAGCAGCTCCGGACTGGGGGGGCGCATAGACACCCAGTAC.

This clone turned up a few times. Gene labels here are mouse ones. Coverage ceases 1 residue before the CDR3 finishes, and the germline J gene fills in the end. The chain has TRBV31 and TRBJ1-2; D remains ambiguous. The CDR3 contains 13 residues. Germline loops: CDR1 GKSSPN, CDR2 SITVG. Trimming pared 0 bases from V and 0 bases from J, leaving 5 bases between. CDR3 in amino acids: CAWSLRTNSDYTF. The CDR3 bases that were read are TGTGCCTGGAGTCTACGGACAAACTCCGACTACACC.

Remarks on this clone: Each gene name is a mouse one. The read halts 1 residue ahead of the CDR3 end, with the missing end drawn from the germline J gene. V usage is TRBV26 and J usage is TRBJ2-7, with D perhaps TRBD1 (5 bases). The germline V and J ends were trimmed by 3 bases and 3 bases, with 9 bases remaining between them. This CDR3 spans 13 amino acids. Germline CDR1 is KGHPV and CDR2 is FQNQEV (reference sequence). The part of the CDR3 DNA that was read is TGTGCCAGCAGTCTACAGGTAGACTATGAACAGTAC. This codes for CASSLQVDYEQY. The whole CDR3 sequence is CASSLQVDYEQYF. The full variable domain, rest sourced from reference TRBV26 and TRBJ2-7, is NSKVIQTPRYLVKGQGQKAKMRCIPEKGHPVVFWYQQNKNNEFKFLINFQNQEVLQQIDMTEKRFSAECPSNSPCSLEIQSSEAGDSALYLCASSLQVDYEQYFGPGTRLTVL.

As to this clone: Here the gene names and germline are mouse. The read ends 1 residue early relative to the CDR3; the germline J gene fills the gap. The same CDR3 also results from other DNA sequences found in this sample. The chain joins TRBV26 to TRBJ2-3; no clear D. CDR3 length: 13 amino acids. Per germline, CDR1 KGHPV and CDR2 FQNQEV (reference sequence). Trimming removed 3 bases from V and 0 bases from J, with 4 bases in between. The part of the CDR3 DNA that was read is TGTGCCAGCAGTCTTCAGAGTGCAGAAACGCTGTAT. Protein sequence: CASSLQSAETLY. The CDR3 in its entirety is CASSLQSAETLYF.

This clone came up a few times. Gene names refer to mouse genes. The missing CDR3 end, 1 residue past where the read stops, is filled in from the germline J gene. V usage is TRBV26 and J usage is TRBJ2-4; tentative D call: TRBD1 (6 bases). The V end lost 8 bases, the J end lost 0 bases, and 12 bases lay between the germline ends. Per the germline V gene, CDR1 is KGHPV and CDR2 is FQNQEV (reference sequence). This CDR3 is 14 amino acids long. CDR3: CASGRDISQNTLYF. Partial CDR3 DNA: TGTGCCAGCGGCCGGGACATTAGTCAAAACACCTTGTAC.

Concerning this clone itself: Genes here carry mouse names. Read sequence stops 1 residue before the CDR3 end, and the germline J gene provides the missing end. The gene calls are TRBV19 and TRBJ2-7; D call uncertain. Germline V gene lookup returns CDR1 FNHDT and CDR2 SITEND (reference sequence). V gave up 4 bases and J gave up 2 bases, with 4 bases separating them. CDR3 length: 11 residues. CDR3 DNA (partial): TGTGCCAGCAGTCCACCCTATGAACAGTAC. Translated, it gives CASSPPYEQY. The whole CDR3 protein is CASSPPYEQYF.

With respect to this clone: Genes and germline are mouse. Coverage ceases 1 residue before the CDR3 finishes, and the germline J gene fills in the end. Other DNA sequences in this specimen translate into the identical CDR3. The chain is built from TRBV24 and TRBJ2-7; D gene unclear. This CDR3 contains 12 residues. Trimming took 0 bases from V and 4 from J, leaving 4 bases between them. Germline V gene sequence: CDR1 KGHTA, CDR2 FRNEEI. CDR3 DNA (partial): TGTGCCAGCAGTCTGTACTTTTATGAACAGTAC. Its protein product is CASSLYFYEQY. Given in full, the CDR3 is CASSLYFYEQYF.

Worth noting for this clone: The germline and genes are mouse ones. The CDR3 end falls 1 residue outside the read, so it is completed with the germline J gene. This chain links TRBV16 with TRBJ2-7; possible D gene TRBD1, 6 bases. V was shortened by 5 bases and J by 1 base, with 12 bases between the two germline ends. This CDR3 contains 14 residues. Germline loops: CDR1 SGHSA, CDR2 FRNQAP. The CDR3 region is CASSLRDNSYEQYF. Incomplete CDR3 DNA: TGTGCAAGCAGCCTCCGGGACAATTCCTATGAACAGTAC.

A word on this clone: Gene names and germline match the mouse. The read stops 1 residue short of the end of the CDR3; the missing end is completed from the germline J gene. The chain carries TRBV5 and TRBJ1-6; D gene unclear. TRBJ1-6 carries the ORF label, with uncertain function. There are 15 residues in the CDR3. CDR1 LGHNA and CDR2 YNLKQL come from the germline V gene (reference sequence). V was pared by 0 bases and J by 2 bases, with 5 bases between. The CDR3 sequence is CASSQDGAYNSPLYF. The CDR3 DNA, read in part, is TGTGCCAGCAGCCAAGACGGGGCCTATAATTCGCCCCTCTAC.

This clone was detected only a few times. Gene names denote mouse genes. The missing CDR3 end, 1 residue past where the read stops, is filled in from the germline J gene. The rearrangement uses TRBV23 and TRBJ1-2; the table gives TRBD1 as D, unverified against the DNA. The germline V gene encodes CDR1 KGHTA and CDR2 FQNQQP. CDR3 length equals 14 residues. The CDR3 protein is CSSSPRRANSDYTF. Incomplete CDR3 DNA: TGCTCCAGCAGTCCACGGAGGGCAAACTCCGACTACACC.

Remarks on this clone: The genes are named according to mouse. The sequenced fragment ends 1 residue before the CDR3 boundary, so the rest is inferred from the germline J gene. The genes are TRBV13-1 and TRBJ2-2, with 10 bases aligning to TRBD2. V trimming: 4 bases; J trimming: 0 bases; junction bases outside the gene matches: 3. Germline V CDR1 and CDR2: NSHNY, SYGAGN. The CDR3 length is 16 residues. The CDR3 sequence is CASSLWGGANTGQLYF. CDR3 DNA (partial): TGTGCCAGCAGTCTCTGGGGGGGCGCAAACACCGGGCAGCTCTAC.

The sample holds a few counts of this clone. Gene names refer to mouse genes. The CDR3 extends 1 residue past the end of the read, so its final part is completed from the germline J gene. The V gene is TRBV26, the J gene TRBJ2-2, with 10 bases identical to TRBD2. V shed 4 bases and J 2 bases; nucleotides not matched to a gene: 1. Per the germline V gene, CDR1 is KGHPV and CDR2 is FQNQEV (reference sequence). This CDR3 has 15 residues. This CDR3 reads CASSPDWGNTGQLYF. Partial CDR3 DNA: TGTGCCAGCAGTCCGGACTGGGGGAACACCGGGCAGCTCTAC. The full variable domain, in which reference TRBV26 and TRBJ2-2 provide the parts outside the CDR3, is NSKVIQTPRYLVKGQGQKAKMRCIPEKGHPVVFWYQQNKNNEFKFLINFQNQEVLQQIDMTEKRFSAECPSNSPCSLEIQSSEAGDSALYLCASSPDWGNTGQLYFGEGSKLTVL.

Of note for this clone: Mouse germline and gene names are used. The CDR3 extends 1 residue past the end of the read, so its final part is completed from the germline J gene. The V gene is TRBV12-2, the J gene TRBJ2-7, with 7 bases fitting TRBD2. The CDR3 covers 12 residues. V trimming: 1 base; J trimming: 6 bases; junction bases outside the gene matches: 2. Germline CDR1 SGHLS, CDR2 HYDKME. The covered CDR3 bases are TGTGCCAGCTCTCTTACTGGGGTTGAACAGTAC. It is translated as CASSLTGVEQY. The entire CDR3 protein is CASSLTGVEQYF.

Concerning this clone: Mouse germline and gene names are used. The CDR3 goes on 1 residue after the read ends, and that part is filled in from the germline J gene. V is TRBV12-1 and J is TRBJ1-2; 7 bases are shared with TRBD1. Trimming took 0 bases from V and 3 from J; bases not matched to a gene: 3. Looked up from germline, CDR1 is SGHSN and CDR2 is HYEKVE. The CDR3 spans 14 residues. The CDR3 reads CASSLEQGYSDYTF. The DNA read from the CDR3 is TGTGCCAGCTCTCTCGAACAGGGGTACTCCGACTACACC. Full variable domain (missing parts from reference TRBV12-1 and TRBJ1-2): DSGVVQSPRHIIKEKGGRSVLTCIPISGHSNVVWYQQTLGKELKFLIQHYEKVERDKGFLPSRFSVQQFDDYHSEMNMSALELEDSAMYFCASSLEQGYSDYTFGSGTRLLVI.

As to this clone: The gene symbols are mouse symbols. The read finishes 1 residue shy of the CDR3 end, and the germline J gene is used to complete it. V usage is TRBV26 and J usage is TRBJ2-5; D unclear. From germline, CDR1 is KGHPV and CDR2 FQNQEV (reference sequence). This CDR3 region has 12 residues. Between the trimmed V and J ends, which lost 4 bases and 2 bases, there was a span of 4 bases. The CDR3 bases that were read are TGTGCCAGCAGTCCCAGCCAAGACACCCAGTAC. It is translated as CASSPSQDTQY. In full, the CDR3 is CASSPSQDTQYF. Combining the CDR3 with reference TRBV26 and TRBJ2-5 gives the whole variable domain NSKVIQTPRYLVKGQGQKAKMRCIPEKGHPVVFWYQQNKNNEFKFLINFQNQEVLQQIDMTEKRFSAECPSNSPCSLEIQSSEAGDSALYLCASSPSQDTQYFGPGTRLLVL.

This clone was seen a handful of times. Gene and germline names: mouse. The CDR3 here is CASSLPQGGNTEVFF. The part of the CDR3 DNA that was read is TGTGCCAGCAGTCTGCCTCAGGGAGGAAACACAGAAGTCTTC. This chain joins TRBV26 and TRBJ1-1; a possible D gene is TRBD1 (5 bases). Read sequence stops 1 residue before the CDR3 end, and the germline J gene provides the missing end. Germline V gene data show CDR1 as KGHPV and CDR2 as FQNQEV (reference sequence). The CDR3 consists of 15 residues. Trimming pared 2 bases from V and 1 base from J, leaving 11 bases between.

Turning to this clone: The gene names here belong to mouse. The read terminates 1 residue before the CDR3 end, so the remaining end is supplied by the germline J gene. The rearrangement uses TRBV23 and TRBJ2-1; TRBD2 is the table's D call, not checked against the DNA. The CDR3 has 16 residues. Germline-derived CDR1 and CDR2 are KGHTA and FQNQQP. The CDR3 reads CSSSQWDWGLYAEQFF. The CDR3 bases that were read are TGCTCCAGCAGTCAATGGGACTGGGGGCTCTATGCTGAGCAGTTC.